A selection of T cell receptor beta chains follows, all from one sample in a study of T cells in Graves' hyperthyroidism and ophthalmopathy. One entry per CDR3 protein results from TCRdb running MiXCR on the multiplex PCR reads. The table lists 300,000 to 450,000 distinct CDR3 sequences, 15% to 20% of them singletons. Sequencing was carried out using blood. These receptors came from a woman between 35 and 50 years old with Graves' ophthalmopathy. Both conserved end residues are part of each CDR3. The D gene is left open where the match is weak. Clone size, where shown, is once, few, many, or a class for clones that have expanded.

clone_size	j_call	d_call	cdr3_length	v_call	cdr3_aa	cdr3_nt
NA	TRBJ2-7	TRBD1	14	TRBV7-2	CASSFRTGGYEQYF	TGTGCCAGCAGCTTCCGGACAGGGGGCTACGAGCAGTACTTC
NA	TRBJ2-7	NA	12	TRBV6-5	CASSYEGVEQYF	TGTGCCAGCAGCTACGAGGGTGTCGAGCAGTACTTC
many	TRBJ1-2	NA	12	TRBV20-1	CSARPSSYGYTF	TGCAGTGCTAGACCCTCATCCTATGGCTACACCTTC
many	TRBJ2-7	TRBD2	16	TRBV11-2	CASSSVTSGRGREQYF	TGTGCCAGCAGCTCCGTGACTAGCGGGAGGGGAAGGGAGCAGTACTTC
many	TRBJ2-4	TRBD1	16	TRBV4-1	CASSQDKGAAKNIQYF	TGCGCCAGCAGCCAAGATAAGGGGGCGGCCAAAAACATTCAGTACTTC
many	TRBJ1-2	NA	14	TRBV12-3/TRBV12-4	CASHKKGFNYGYTF	TGTGCCAGCCATAAGAAGGGGTTTAACTATGGCTACACCTTC
many	TRBJ1-1	NA	14	TRBV6-5	CASRYQGPATEAFF	TGTGCCAGCAGATACCAGGGGCCAGCGACTGAAGCTTTCTTT
many	TRBJ2-4	TRBD1	16	TRBV9	CASSVVRGRAKNIQYF	TGTGCCAGCAGCGTAGTGAGGGGGCGGGCCAAAAACATTCAGTACTTC
many	TRBJ1-5	NA	15	TRBV2	CASSEGGNSWQPQHF	TGTGCCAGCAGTGAAGGGGGCAACTCGTGGCAGCCCCAGCATTTT
many	TRBJ2-7	TRBD1	16	TRBV12-3/TRBV12-4	CASSLRSTGGFYEQYF	TGTGCCAGCAGTTTACGCTCGACAGGGGGCTTCTACGAGCAGTACTTC
many	TRBJ1-2	NA	14	TRBV27	CASSLSGEYHGYTF	TGTGCCAGCAGTTTAAGTGGGGAGTACCATGGCTACACCTTC
once	TRBJ2-7	TRBD2	17	TRBV19	CASSPTSGRPRDYEQYF	TGTGCCAGTAGTCCGACTAGCGGGAGACCCCGAGACTACGAGCAGTACTTC
many	TRBJ1-2	NA	16	TRBV29-1	CSVARTSHGTNYGYTF	TGCAGCGTTGCTCGAACATCTCATGGAACTAACTATGGCTACACCTTC
NA	TRBJ2-7	NA	14	TRBV27	CASSLSQGGYEQYF	TGTGCCAGCAGTTTATCCCAAGGAGGCTACGAGCAGTACTTC
many	TRBJ2-5	TRBD1	15	TRBV6-5	CASSYTGQSQETQYF	TGTGCCAGCAGTTATACGGGACAGTCTCAAGAGACCCAGTACTTC
many	TRBJ1-5	TRBD1	13	TRBV6-1	CASSDRGMQPQHF	TGTGCCAGCAGTGACAGGGGGATGCAGCCCCAGCATTTT
many	TRBJ1-1	NA	15	TRBV6-5	CASRIHREGNTEAFF	TGTGCCAGCAGGATACACAGGGAAGGGAACACTGAAGCTTTCTTT
many	TRBJ1-6	TRBD1	15	TRBV6-4	CASRLGTENNSPLHF	TGTGCCAGCAGACTCGGGACAGAAAATAATTCACCCCTCCACTTT
many	TRBJ1-5	TRBD1	14	TRBV5-1	CASSPGTVGQPQHF	TGCGCCAGCAGCCCTGGGACAGTTGGTCAGCCCCAGCATTTT
many	TRBJ2-5	NA	13	TRBV20-1	CSARVSDEETQYF	TGCAGTGCTAGAGTAAGCGACGAAGAGACCCAGTACTTC
many	TRBJ1-5	NA	14	TRBV6-2/TRBV6-3	CASEFEGVGQPQHF	TGTGCCAGCGAATTTGAGGGGGTGGGTCAGCCCCAGCATTTT
many	TRBJ1-5	NA	15	TRBV28	CASSFSDGMGQPQHF	TGTGCCAGCAGTTTTTCGGATGGGATGGGTCAGCCCCAGCATTTT
many	TRBJ1-5	TRBD1	15	TRBV28	CASSFPSTGPQPQHF	TGTGCCAGCAGTTTTCCCTCGACAGGGCCTCAGCCCCAGCATTTT
many	TRBJ2-7	NA	11	TRBV5-4	CASIETYEQYF	TGTGCCAGCATAGAGACCTACGAGCAGTACTTC
NA	TRBJ1-2	TRBD1	15	TRBV6-5	CASSYRDRGISGYTF	TGTGCCAGCAGTTACAGGGACAGAGGGATTAGCGGCTACACCTTC
many	TRBJ2-7	TRBD2	15	TRBV7-2	CASSLFAGGPYEQYF	TGTGCCAGCAGCTTATTCGCGGGAGGTCCCTACGAGCAGTACTTC
many	TRBJ2-5	NA	12	TRBV20-1	CSASEVVETQYF	TGCAGTGCTAGTGAGGTAGTAGAGACCCAGTACTTC
many	TRBJ2-2	NA	15	TRBV12-3/TRBV12-4	CASSSGATHTGELFF	TGTGCCAGCAGTTCCGGGGCCACTCACACCGGGGAGCTGTTTTTT
medium-sized	TRBJ2-7	TRBD1	12	TRBV29-1	CSAGQETVEQYF	TGCAGCGCAGGACAGGAAACCGTCGAGCAGTACTTC
NA	TRBJ1-2	NA	14	TRBV7-9	CASSAPAPTLGSAF	TGTGCCAGCAGCGCACCCGCCCCCACTTTAGGCTCGGCCTTC
few	TRBJ2-5	NA	13	TRBV28	CASSFWGQETQYF	TGTGCCAGCAGTTTTTGGGGGCAGGAGACCCAGTACTTC
many	TRBJ1-2	NA	12	TRBV29-1	CSVEKQGEGYTF	TGCAGCGTTGAAAAGCAGGGTGAAGGCTACACCTTC
NA	TRBJ2-7	TRBD2	16	TRBV7-3	CASSPKSSGSFYEQYF	TGTGCCAGCAGCCCCAAGTCTAGCGGGAGTTTCTACGAGCAGTACTTC
NA	TRBJ1-3	TRBD1	14	TRBV7-2	CASSPEQGQDTIYF	TGTGCCAGCAGCCCAGAACAGGGGCAAGACACCATATATTTT
NA	TRBJ2-7	TRBD1	15	TRBV6-1	CASIRQGTGGSEQYF	TGTGCCAGCATCCGCCAAGGGACAGGGGGCTCCGAGCAGTACTTC
many	TRBJ2-7	TRBD2	14	TRBV20-1	CSASRLADSYEQYF	TGCAGTGCTAGTAGGCTAGCGGATTCCTACGAGCAGTACTTC
few	TRBJ2-5	NA	14	TRBV7-9	CASSLGEREETQYF	TGTGCCAGCAGCTTAGGGGAGCGGGAAGAGACCCAGTACTTC
many	TRBJ2-7	NA	13	TRBV11-2	CASSLGHLYEQYF	TGTGCCAGCAGCTTAGGGCACCTCTACGAGCAGTACTTC
few	TRBJ2-7	TRBD2	14	TRBV3-1	CASSQVAGGSEQYF	TGTGCCAGCAGCCAAGTTGCGGGAGGGTCCGAGCAGTACTTC
many	TRBJ2-2	NA	14	TRBV19	CASQYYGNTGELFF	TGTGCCAGTCAGTATTACGGGAACACCGGGGAGCTGTTTTTT
NA	TRBJ1-2	NA	12	TRBV20-1	CSGAGSNYGYTF	TGCAGTGGGGCAGGTTCTAACTATGGCTACACCTTC
NA	TRBJ1-5	NA	13	TRBV3-1	CASSQDPRRPQHF	TGTGCCAGCAGCCAAGATCCGAGACGGCCCCAGCATTTT
many	TRBJ1-2	NA	13	TRBV12-3/TRBV12-4	CASSRQSNYGYTF	TGTGCCAGCAGTAGACAATCAAACTATGGCTACACCTTC
many	TRBJ1-1	NA	11	TRBV30	CAWTQRTEAFF	TGTGCCTGGACCCAGCGCACTGAAGCTTTCTTT
many	TRBJ2-7	TRBD2	13	TRBV6-2/TRBV6-3	CASSRAGGYEQYF	TGTGCCAGCAGCCGGGCGGGGGGTTACGAGCAGTACTTC
many	TRBJ2-2	TRBD2	18	TRBV28	CASSLWGLAGVYTGELFF	TGTGCCAGCAGTTTATGGGGACTAGCGGGAGTGTACACCGGGGAGCTGTTTTTT
many	TRBJ2-2	TRBD1	11	TRBV29-1	CSVQGNGELFF	TGCAGCGTACAGGGGAACGGGGAGCTGTTTTTT
many	TRBJ1-1	NA	12	TRBV7-9	CASRFGQLEAFF	TGTGCCAGCAGATTCGGACAGCTTGAAGCTTTCTTT
many	TRBJ2-4	NA	14	TRBV6-1	CASSEHVGRYIQYF	TGTGCCAGCAGTGAGCACGTGGGCAGGTACATTCAGTACTTC
NA	TRBJ2-5	TRBD1	16	TRBV15	CATSRARDRARETQYF	TGTGCCACCAGCAGAGCGAGGGACAGGGCACGGGAGACCCAGTACTTC
many	TRBJ1-1	NA	14	TRBV10-3	CAIGTPGLNTEAFF	TGTGCCATCGGTACCCCGGGACTGAACACTGAAGCTTTCTTT
many	TRBJ1-2	NA	18	TRBV5-1	CASSEGQNFPAYYYGYTF	TGCGCCAGCAGCGAAGGTCAGAACTTCCCGGCCTACTACTATGGCTACACCTTC
many	TRBJ2-7	NA	16	TRBV14	CASSYPTQVRSYEQYF	TGTGCCAGCAGCTACCCTACACAGGTGCGGTCCTACGAGCAGTACTTC